This T cell receptor beta chain was obtained from a study of Graves' ophthalmopathy and Graves' hyperthyroidism. Excluded: other autoimmune disease, uncontrolled infection, pregnancy or lactation. Physicians reached a diagnosis by relying on clinical symptoms, serum thyroxine, TRAb, thyroid ultrasound and orbital computed tomography. Germline V gene data show CDR1 as SGHTA and CDR2 as FQGNSA. Unmatched junction bases numbered 8, after V lost 4 bases and J lost 6 bases. CDR3 length: 16 residues. Using RNA transcripts, the TCR beta CDR3 regions were amplified. Following a first-round RT-PCR that used HTBI primers, a second-round multiplex PCR was carried out. In TCRdb, the multiplex PCR reads were re-called with MiXCR into one record per CDR3 protein. The data show tens of thousands of distinct CDR3 sequences, with roughly 46% seen just once and roughly 4.3% held by the top ten.

This clonotype was sampled from an adult woman with Graves' ophthalmopathy. The V and J genes are TRBV7-2 and TRBJ2-2; 10 bases are a match to TRBD2. The sample comprised peripheral blood. The CDR3 protein is CASSYAGLAKSGELFF. Here the CDR3 DNA reads TGTGCCAGCAGCTACGCGGGACTAGCGAAATCCGGGGAGCTGTTTTTT.